The next 15 T cell receptor beta chains were all read from a single sample in a study of graft-versus-host responses after intestinal transplantation. The assay was immunoSEQ multiplex PCR, and TCRdb's table has in-frame clones only and misses some. The data show more than 65,000 clones, over 85% seen once. Their cognate antigens are unknown. The source material was unstimulated CD8+ T cells sorted from spleen or lymph node cells, sampled before intestinal transplant. The receptor set was obtained from a human donor who received an intestinal transplant.

The CDR3 is CASSLYPGLIADTQYF. CDR3 bases: TGTGCCAGCAGTTTATATCCGGGACTAATCGCAGATACGCAGTATTTT. The genes are TRBV27 and TRBJ2-3; 7 nucleotides line up with TRBD2. The CDR3 is 16 amino acids. Losses at the gene ends were 1 base for V and 4 bases for J; bases not matched to a gene: 8. The germline V gene encodes CDR1 MNHEY and CDR2 SMNVEV (reference sequence).

The chain combines TRBV7-9 with TRBJ1-4; D uncertain. Germline V gives CDR1 SEHNR, CDR2 FQNEAQ (reference sequence). The CDR3 length is 12 residues. V was cut by 0 bases and J by 8 bases, with 4 bases left in between. DNA for the CDR3: TGTGCCAGCAGCTTAGCGCAGGAAAAACTGTTTTTT. Translating it yields CASSLAQEKLFF.

This rearrangement joins TRBV19 to TRBJ1-5, with 7 bases fitting TRBD1. CDR1 is LNHDA and CDR2 is SQIVND in the germline V gene (reference sequence). The CDR3 length is 17 residues. V dropped 4 bases and J dropped 7; count of bases not matched to a gene: 16. CDR3 loop: CASSNSSGWDRWQPQHF. The CDR3 DNA reads as TGTGCCAGTAGTAACTCCTCGGGGTGGGACAGATGGCAGCCCCAGCATTTT. The full variable domain, in which reference TRBV19 and TRBJ1-5 provide the parts outside the CDR3, is DGGITQSPKYLFRKEGQNVTLSCEQNLNHDAMYWYRQDPGQGLRLIYYSQIVNDFQKGDIAEGYSVSREKKESFPLTVTSAQKNPTAFYLCASSNSSGWDRWQPQHFGDGTRLSIL.

The V call is TRBV4-1, the J call TRBJ2-7; D is possibly TRBD1 or TRBD2 (5 bases each). Trimming took 1 base from V and 2 from J, leaving 12 bases between them. Looked up from germline, CDR1 is MGHRA and CDR2 is YSYEKL. This CDR3 contains 15 residues. The CDR3 sequence: CASSQGPGGAYEQYF. CDR3 coding DNA: TGCGCCAGCAGCCAAGGGCCTGGGGGAGCCTACGAGCAGTACTTC.

The CDR3, as DNA: TGCGCCAGCAGCCAAACTGGGACAGAAGCTTTCTTT. Translating it yields CASSQTGTEAFF. The J gene is TRBJ1-1, the V gene TRBV4-1; D may be TRBD1 (6 bases). Trimming stripped 2 bases from V and 8 bases from J, with 9 bases between. The CDR3 extends over 12 amino acids. CDR1 is MGHRA, CDR2 YSYEKL, per germline.

V usage is TRBV7-8 and J usage is TRBJ1-3, with D perhaps TRBD1 (5 bases). V was shortened by 5 bases and J by 0 bases, with 11 bases between the two germline ends. This CDR3 region has 15 residues. In germline, CDR1 is SGHVS, CDR2 FQNEAQ. Here the CDR3 DNA reads TGTGCCAGCAGCGCTGGGACGGACTCTGGAAACACCATATATTTT. This translates into CASSAGTDSGNTIYF.

The genes are TRBV5-1 and TRBJ2-7; TRBD1 might be the D (6 bases). Deletions cut 0 bases from V and 3 bases from J, with 13 bases between. Germline lookup yields CDR1 SGHRS and CDR2 YFSETQ. This CDR3 comprises 15 residues. The CDR3 protein is CASSLGAGAGYEQYF. The CDR3 DNA reads as TGCGCCAGCAGCTTGGGAGCAGGGGCAGGCTACGAGCAGTACTTC.

The chain employs TRBV27 and TRBJ2-7, with 8 bases identical to TRBD2. CDR1 is MNHEY and CDR2 is SMNVEV in the germline V gene (reference sequence). V was pared by 6 bases and J by 4 bases, with 5 bases of the junction left unmatched. This CDR3 region has 13 residues. The CDR3 sequence is CASRAGVGYEQYF. In DNA, the CDR3 is TGTGCCAGCAGAGCGGGAGTGGGGTACGAGCAGTACTTC.

As regards this clone: One end of the junction is discordant with germline, which a read error may explain. This chain joins TRBV28 and TRBJ2-7, with D unresolved. CDR1 and CDR2 (germline): MDHEN, SYDVKM. This CDR3 contains 14 residues. CDR3 in DNA: TGTGCCAGCAGATCCGTGACCACCTCCCACGAGCAGTACTTC. Protein sequence: CASRSVTTSHEQYF.

The chain joins TRBV7-8 to TRBJ2-1; D could derive from TRBD1 or TRBD2 (5 bases each). The CDR3 covers 13 residues. Trimming shortened V by 5 bases and J by 10 bases, and 15 bases separated the two germline ends. Germline CDR1 and CDR2: SGHVS and FQNEAQ. The CDR3 sequence is CASSRTGAHEQFF. DNA for the CDR3: TGTGCCAGCAGCCGCACCGGGGCCCACGAGCAGTTCTTC.

The chain links TRBV5-8 to TRBJ2-7; D is ambiguous. This CDR3 spans 14 amino acids. V shed 0 bases and J shed 2 bases, with 9 bases lying between them. Germline assignment: CDR1 SGHTS and CDR2 YDEGEE. The CDR3, as DNA: TGTGCCAGCAGCTTGGCTACGGGCCCCTACGAGCAGTACTTC. Translated, it gives CASSLATGPYEQYF.

The chain combines TRBV27 with TRBJ2-1; TRBD2 agrees at 10 bases. Germline CDR1 is MNHEY and CDR2 is SMNVEV (reference sequence). CDR3 length: 15 amino acids. Unmatched junction bases numbered 3, after V lost 3 bases and J lost 4 bases. CDR3 bases: TGTGCCAGCAGTTTGTCAGCGGGAGGGTACAATGAGCAGTTCTTC. Protein sequence: CASSLSAGGYNEQFF.

The rearrangement uses TRBV4-2 and TRBJ2-1; D is possibly TRBD2 (5 bases). The CDR3 contains 15 residues. Germline CDR1 LGHNA, CDR2 YNFKEQ. V was trimmed by 3 bases and J by 0 bases, leaving 9 bases between them. The CDR3 coding sequence is TGTGCCAGCAGCCATGTGAGGGACTCCTACAATGAGCAGTTCTTC. Its translation: CASSHVRDSYNEQFF.

The chain carries TRBV13 and TRBJ2-7; D unclear. Germline V gives CDR1 PRHDT, CDR2 FYEKMQ (reference sequence). The CDR3 is 16 residues long. Deletions cut 1 base from V and 5 bases from J, with 18 bases between. In DNA form, the CDR3 reads TGTGCCAGCAGCTTAGTTGGAACTCATAAGGTGGACGAGCAGTACTTC. This gives the protein CASSLVGTHKVDEQYF. Full variable domain (missing parts from reference TRBV13 and TRBJ2-7): AAGVIQSPRHLIKEKRETATLKCYPIPRHDTVYWYQQGPGQDPQFLISFYEKMQSDKGSIPDRFSAQQFSDYHSELNMSSLELGDSALYFCASSLVGTHKVDEQYFGPGTRLTVT.

The genes are TRBV11-2 and TRBJ1-5; D not resolved. The CDR3 spans 13 residues. Trimming took 1 base from V and 4 from J, leaving 5 bases between them. Germline V lookup: CDR1 SGHAT, CDR2 FQNNGV. This chain's CDR3 is CASSLANNQPQHF. DNA for the CDR3: TGTGCCAGCAGCTTAGCAAATAATCAGCCCCAGCATTTT.